The entry below describes one T cell receptor beta chain. Some clones are missing from TCRdb's copy, which holds only in-frame ones; the method was immunoSEQ multiplex PCR. The table shows fewer than 110,000 clones, with approximately 89% occurring only once. This sample stems from a study of blood T cell repertoires in COVID-19. Across the whole study: Sources were T cells, B-cell-depleted T cells, or PBMCs; the material itself was cDNA or gDNA.

The V end was cut by 0 bases, the J end by 6 bases, with 12 bases between. The germline CDR1 and CDR2 sequences are MNHEY and SVGEGT. The CDR3 totals 15 residues. The V gene is TRBV6-2 or TRBV6-3, the J gene TRBJ2-1; tentatively, D is TRBD2 (6 bases). The sample was peripheral blood. The clonotype originates from a man in his fifties or sixties with active or convalescent COVID-19. The CDR3 sequence: CASSYSQRVFNEQFF. As DNA, the CDR3 is TGTGCCAGCAGTTACTCCCAGCGGGTCTTCAATGAGCAGTTCTTC.